These 19 T cell receptor beta chains share one sample of origin, sequenced in a study of shared clonotypes between healthy human individuals. The table came from immunoSEQ multiplex PCR; TCRdb's copy has only in-frame clones and leaves some out. The table has about half a million clones, 78% seen once. Sequenced sample: PBMCs. These receptors originate from a woman in her thirties or forties in good health. Some clones in this sample may be carry-over from other donors' samples.

The CDR3 protein is CASSESEEGESYEQYF. The DNA for the CDR3 is TGCGCCAGCAGTGAGTCCGAGGAGGGGGAGTCCTACGAGCAGTACTTC. The chain carries TRBV10-1 and TRBJ2-7; the D call may be TRBD1 or TRBD2 (6 bases each). Trimming pared 0 bases from V and 1 base from J, leaving 13 bases between. From germline, CDR1 is WNHNN and CDR2 SYGVQD (reference sequence). This CDR3 spans 16 amino acids.

The chain uses TRBV2 and TRBJ1-1; weak D call: TRBD1 (6 bases). CDR1 is SNHLY, CDR2 FYNNEI, per germline. V was trimmed by 6 bases and J by 1 base, leaving 12 bases between them. This CDR3 has 14 amino acids. CDR3 loop: CASRPLQGNTEAFF. The CDR3 DNA is TGTGCCAGCAGGCCATTACAGGGGAACACTGAAGCTTTCTTT.

This sequence joins TRBV11-2 and TRBJ2-2; 7 nucleotides align to TRBD2. This CDR3 is built from 15 residues. Trimming cost V 5 bases and J 4 bases; bases outside gene matches: 7. Germline V CDR1 and CDR2: SGHAT, FQNNGV. CDR3 nucleotide sequence: TGTGCCAGCAGCCGCACCCGCGGGGGCACCGGGGAGCTGTTTTTT. Its translation is CASSRTRGGTGELFF.

The V and J genes are TRBV30 and TRBJ1-2; 9 bases agree with TRBD1. The J segment lost 6 bases and the V segment lost 2 bases, leaving 4 bases of the junction unmatched. This CDR3 is 13 amino acids long. Germline CDR1 and CDR2: GTSNPN and SVGIG (reference sequence). The CDR3 coding sequence is TGTGCCTGGAGTCTGACAGGGGGAGATGGCTACACCTTC. Residues: CAWSLTGGDGYTF.

This clone came up a few times. The chain employs TRBV14 and TRBJ1-1; no reliable D call. There are 15 residues in the CDR3. Germline V CDR1 and CDR2: SGHDN, FVKESK. V lost 1 base and J 1 base, leaving 10 bases between the germline ends. The CDR3 protein is CASSQGGPRNTEAFF. The CDR3 DNA follows: TGTGCCAGCAGCCAAGGTGGCCCCCGGAACACTGAAGCTTTCTTT.

This clone has just one count. The chain couples TRBV7-9 to TRBJ2-2; no clear D gene. Germline assignment: CDR1 SEHNR and CDR2 FQNEAQ (reference sequence). The CDR3 consists of 15 residues. Trimming removed 2 bases from V and 4 bases from J, with 11 bases in between. The CDR3 reads CASSLSSSTTGELFF. CDR3 bases: TGTGCCAGCAGCTTATCGTCTAGTACCACCGGGGAGCTGTTTTTT.

This clone was observed a few times. The V gene is TRBV5-1, the J gene TRBJ2-1; 9 nucleotides agree with TRBD2. Looked up from germline, CDR1 is SGHRS and CDR2 is YFSETQ. The V gene end was trimmed by 2 bases and the J gene end by 6 bases; junction bases not matched to a gene: 9. The CDR3 has 16 amino acids. The CDR3 DNA sequence: TGCGCCAGCAGCTTCAAGGCGGGAGGGTTGGGCAATGAGCAGTTCTTC. This encodes CASSFKAGGLGNEQFF.

The chain couples TRBV18 to TRBJ1-3; D ambiguous. V dropped 3 bases and J dropped 0 bases, with 9 bases sitting between them. The CDR3 sequence is 15 residues long. The germline gives CDR1 KGHSH, CDR2 LQKENI. CDR3 region: CASSPAVDSGNTIYF. Here the CDR3 DNA reads TGTGCCAGCTCACCGGCAGTAGACTCTGGAAACACCATATATTTT.

In this sample, this clone turned up a few times. V usage is TRBV29-1 and J usage is TRBJ1-1; perhaps TRBD1 as D (6 bases). The CDR3 loop spans 14 amino acids. With 5 bases removed from V and 0 bases from J, the gap between germline ends came to 13 bases. Germline V CDR1 and CDR2: SQVTM, ANQGSEA. CDR3 sequence: CSVPRDTLNTEAFF. The CDR3 bases are TGCAGCGTTCCTCGGGACACTTTGAACACTGAAGCTTTCTTT.

In DNA form, the CDR3 reads TGCGCCAGCAGGCTGGAAGATACGCAGTATTTT. This encodes CASRLEDTQYF. The rearrangement links TRBV5-1 to TRBJ2-3; D call uncertain. This CDR3 is 11 amino acids long. Germline V gene sequence: CDR1 SGHRS, CDR2 YFSETQ. The V end lost 5 bases, the J end lost 5 bases, and 6 bases lay between the germline ends. The whole variable domain, remainder taken from reference TRBV5-1 and TRBJ2-3, is KAGVTQTPRYLIKTRGQQVTLSCSPISGHRSVSWYQQTPGQGLQFLFEYFSETQRNKGNFPGRFSGRQFSNSRSEMNVSTLELGDSALYLCASRLEDTQYFGPGTRLTVL.

The CDR3 spells CAWSGLVGAYEQFF. In nucleotides, the CDR3 is TGTGCCTGGAGTGGACTAGTGGGAGCTTATGAGCAGTTCTTC. The chain employs TRBV30 and TRBJ2-1; D may be TRBD2 (6 bases). Deletions cut 1 base from V and 8 bases from J, with 15 bases between. This CDR3 has 14 residues. Germline V gene data show CDR1 as GTSNPN and CDR2 as SVGIG (reference sequence).

This rearrangement joins TRBV4-2 to TRBJ1-5; unclear D gene. The V gene's germline CDR1 is LGHNA and CDR2 YNFKEQ. The CDR3 spans 15 residues. The V and J ends lost 0 bases and 5 bases respectively, with 11 bases between them. This CDR3 is CASSQEGSLYQPQHF. The CDR3 DNA reads as TGTGCCAGCAGCCAAGAGGGCAGTTTATATCAGCCCCAGCATTTT.

The genes are TRBV15 and TRBJ2-3; D remains unclear. The CDR3 has 13 residues. Looked up from germline, CDR1 is LNHNV and CDR2 is YYDKDF (reference sequence). V lost 0 bases and J lost 10, with 11 bases in between. The CDR3 region is CATSREWVVAQYF. The CDR3 DNA follows: TGTGCCACCAGCAGAGAATGGGTGGTTGCGCAGTATTTT.

V and J are TRBV5-1 and TRBJ1-2, with 7 nucleotides matching TRBD1. With V trimmed by 1 base and J by 0 bases, 6 bases remained unmatched. The CDR3 extends over 16 amino acids. In germline, CDR1 is SGHRS, CDR2 YFSETQ. The CDR3, as DNA: TGCGCCAGCAGCTTGAGCCCCGGGACAGCTAACTATGGCTACACCTTC. It encodes CASSLSPGTANYGYTF.

The chain is built from TRBV5-1 and TRBJ1-4; the D is unclear. Germline V gene sequence: CDR1 SGHRS, CDR2 YFSETQ. This CDR3 contains 14 residues. Trimming pared 2 bases from V and 4 bases from J, leaving 9 bases between. The CDR3 is CASSFVVLNEKLFF. As DNA, the CDR3 is TGCGCCAGCAGCTTTGTTGTTCTTAATGAAAAACTGTTTTTT.

V is TRBV29-1 and J is TRBJ2-7; 15 bases agree with TRBD2. The CDR3 loop spans 13 amino acids. V was clipped by 7 bases and J by 7 bases; unmatched bases: 5. Germline V lookup: CDR1 SQVTM, CDR2 ANQGSEA. In DNA, the CDR3 is TGCAGCGCGGGACTAGCGGGAGGAGGAGAGCAGTACTTC. Translated: CSAGLAGGGEQYF.

The gene calls are TRBV25-1 and TRBJ2-7; unclear D gene. The CDR3 totals 11 residues. The germline gives CDR1 MGHDK, CDR2 SYGVNS. V was trimmed by 5 bases and J by 8 bases, leaving 10 bases between them. In nucleotides, the CDR3 is TGTGCCAGCAGTCACCGGACCCAGCAGTACTTC. Protein product: CASSHRTQQYF.

With respect to this clone: At one end the junction does not follow the germline gene, possibly because of a read error. The chain combines TRBV7-2 with TRBJ2-7; 8 nucleotides agree with TRBD1. Per germline, CDR1 SGHTA and CDR2 FQGNSA. The CDR3 length is 15 residues. The CDR3 reads CASSPGQGRPYEQCF. CDR3 nucleotides: TGTGCCAGCAGCCCAGGACAGGGCCGTCCCTACGAGCAGTGCTTC.

This clone was picked up a small number of times. The chain recombines TRBV4-2 with TRBJ2-6; D call uncertain. The ends were cut back, 3 bases at V and 0 bases at J, with 6 bases in the middle. The CDR3 runs to 15 residues. CDR1 is LGHNA, CDR2 YNFKEQ, per germline. The CDR3 spells CASSQESSGANVLTF. CDR3 DNA: TGTGCCAGCAGCCAGGAAAGCTCTGGGGCCAACGTCCTGACTTTC.